These T cell receptor beta chains were read from a single sample in a study of T-cell reconstitution after alpha-beta-depleted transplantation in children. MiXCR, run by TCRdb on the PCR reads, gives a single entry per CDR3 protein. The sample lists around 270,000 distinct CDR3 sequences; around 9.1% were seen once. This specimen consisted of PBMCs, obtained before TCRalphabeta/CD19-depleted stem cell transplant. Receptor source: a boy in the first two years of life with acute myeloid leukemia, due to receive a stem cell transplant. The conserved cysteine and the conserved F or W are not part of the CDR3 here.

CDR3aa	v_gene	j_gene
AISEAATGELF	TRBV10-3	TRBJ2-2
ASSTSETSYEQY	TRBV28	TRBJ2-7
AISESDSYEQY	TRBV10-3	TRBJ2-7
ASRGGGPRIAQF	TRBV27	TRBJ2-1
SARKASGRAVSYEQY	TRBV20-1	TRBJ2-7
ASSPVGGGTDTQY	TRBV7-6	TRBJ2-3
SVDWDPNEQF	TRBV29-1	TRBJ2-1
ASTGLVTGANVLT	TRBV7-8	TRBJ2-6
SARDSSGNTIY	TRBV20-1	TRBJ1-3
ASSLARDRGSPLH	TRBV5-1	TRBJ1-6
ASSDTLADNEQF	TRBV4-3	TRBJ2-1
ASRVRLLPTDTQY	TRBV2	TRBJ2-3
ASSRAGQYYGYT	TRBV7-2	TRBJ1-2
ASSLASLSYEQY	TRBV27	TRBJ2-7
ASSLRCPNTEAF	TRBV3-1	TRBJ1-1
AWSVRGYGGNQPQH	TRBV30	TRBJ1-5
ASRGQGAYYNEQF	TRBV12-3/TRBV12-4	TRBJ2-1
SARDPTGGIYGYT	TRBV20-1	TRBJ1-2
ASCQSSYEQY	TRBV6-5	TRBJ2-7
ASSFRTANTEAF	TRBV5-1	TRBJ1-1
ASSYNHGFSYNEQF	TRBV6-5	TRBJ2-1
ASNFGGRRSYEQY	TRBV28	TRBJ2-7
SASSGYSYEQY	TRBV20-1	TRBJ2-7
SARLAGGGEQY	TRBV20-1	TRBJ2-7
ASERTGNIQY	TRBV2	TRBJ2-4
ASNSAGTGKTEAF	TRBV28	TRBJ1-1
SARGIGTSGGANTGELF	TRBV20-1	TRBJ2-2
ASSFGDSGGPYNEQF	TRBV12-3/TRBV12-4	TRBJ2-1
ASSVGGHKETQY	TRBV9	TRBJ2-5
ASSENRGHQPQH	TRBV2	TRBJ1-5
ATSRGRGGVLFGVYEQY	TRBV15	TRBJ2-7
ASSLQTGVAYEQY	TRBV5-1	TRBJ2-7
ASSLALGQGRTTSTGELF	TRBV12-3/TRBV12-4	TRBJ2-2
ASSRSGEAKNIQY	TRBV4-1	TRBJ2-4
ASSVDQPGNTIY	TRBV9	TRBJ1-3
SARARDRTYEQY	TRBV20-1	TRBJ2-7
ASSLDDRITDTQY	TRBV11-1	TRBJ2-3
ASSPDPLRRQF	TRBV3-1	TRBJ2-1
ASSQKGGFFGLRTDTQY	TRBV4-3	TRBJ2-3
ASSKNRGEAF	TRBV28	TRBJ1-1
ASSPDRARDQPQH	TRBV6-2/TRBV6-3	TRBJ1-5
ASSLQSRDTEAF	TRBV9	TRBJ1-1
ASTRTARGHQY	TRBV7-9	TRBJ2-7
ASSAGQGYFATNEKLF	TRBV28	TRBJ1-4
ASSLVVTGAGLFEQY	TRBV7-9	TRBJ2-7
ASSLTAGTGLGKETQY	TRBV7-3	TRBJ2-5
TICLSGGERPQH	TRBV2	TRBJ1-5
ASSGSGQSGTGELF	TRBV7-3	TRBJ2-2
ASSPRQGFSYEQY	TRBV4-3	TRBJ2-7
ASSFGGAGETQY	TRBV12-3/TRBV12-4	TRBJ2-5
ASSSWSGAGANVLT	TRBV7-3	TRBJ2-6